A single sample is the source of the 15 T cell receptor beta chains below, sequenced in a study of beta chain features in type 1 diabetes. Expressed TCRB transcripts were sequenced, since all the RNA that had been isolated was reverse transcribed. Only in-frame clones appear in the TCRdb table, and some are missing; sequencing was by immunoSEQ multiplex PCR. The data contain 350,000 to 400,000 clones, roughly 16% of them seen just once; the ten biggest clones take up about 0.02%. Specimen: naive CD4+ T cells from blood. The receptors were sampled from a woman between 18 and 29 years old in good health.

The chain uses TRBV4-1 and TRBJ2-2, with 12 nucleotides matching TRBD2. V dropped 0 bases and J dropped 5; count of bases not matched to a gene: 19. CDR1 and CDR2 from the germline V gene are MGHRA and YSYEKL. This CDR3 region has 22 residues. CDR3 region: CASSQDRASGRDTNIITGELFF. The DNA for the CDR3 is TGCGCCAGCAGCCAAGATCGAGCTAGCGGGAGGGATACCAACATCATAACCGGGGAGCTGTTTTTT.

This clone occurred a few times. J is TRBJ2-7 and V is TRBV9, with 8 bases aligning to TRBD1. The CDR3 has 14 residues. The germline gives CDR1 SGDLS, CDR2 YYNGEE. V lost 3 bases and J lost 7; bases outside the gene matches: 9. CDR3 in DNA: TGTGCCAGCAGCGGGGACCTGACAGGGGAAGAGCAGTACTTC. It translates to CASSGDLTGEEQYF.

The V gene is TRBV9, the J gene TRBJ2-7, with D perhaps TRBD2 (5 bases). This CDR3 region has 16 residues. The V and J ends lost 4 bases and 1 base respectively, with 18 bases between them. CDR1 is SGDLS, CDR2 YYNGEE, per germline. The CDR3 here is CASSPTGSGYSYEQYF. The CDR3, as DNA: TGTGCCAGCAGCCCCACGGGGAGTGGATATTCCTACGAGCAGTACTTC. Using reference TRBV9 and TRBJ2-7 for the parts outside the CDR3, the full variable domain is DSGVTQTPKHLITATGQRVTLRCSPRSGDLSVYWYQQSLDQGLQFLIQYYNGEERAKGNILERFSAQQFPDLHSELNLSSLELGDSALYFCASSPTGSGYSYEQYFGPGTRLTVT.

The rearrangement uses TRBV4-2 and TRBJ2-1, with 8 bases lining up with TRBD2. Germline trimming cut 0 bases from V and 9 bases from J; bases unmatched to any gene: 10. Germline CDR1 LGHNA, CDR2 YNFKEQ. The CDR3 runs 16 residues. For the CDR3, the DNA is TGTGCCAGCAGCCAAGATAGAACGGGAGGGCTTGGTGAGCAGTTCTTC. This sequence encodes CASSQDRTGGLGEQFF.

The gene calls are TRBV19 and TRBJ1-1; 7 bases align to TRBD1. Per the germline V gene, CDR1 is LNHDA and CDR2 is SQIVND (reference sequence). With V trimmed by 3 bases and J by 7 bases, 11 bases remained unmatched. CDR3 size: 15 residues. CDR3 nucleotide sequence: TGTGCCAGTAGTATCTCGGGGGACAGTCGTTTTGAAGCTTTCTTT. Translating gives CASSISGDSRFEAFF.

V usage is TRBV29-1 and J usage is TRBJ1-2; 7 bases fit TRBD1. The CDR3 is made up of 13 amino acids. Trimming removed 7 bases from V and 3 bases from J; junction bases left unmatched: 8. Germline V gene lookup returns CDR1 SQVTM and CDR2 ANQGSEA. Written as DNA, the CDR3 is TGCAGCGCTTCCGGGACAGACTACTATGGCTACACCTTC. Translating gives CSASGTDYYGYTF.

This rearrangement joins TRBV11-2 to TRBJ2-1, with TRBD2 as a possible D gene (7 bases). Germline values: CDR1 SGHAT, CDR2 FQNNGV. V lost 5 bases to trimming and J lost 8 bases, with 16 bases between them. The CDR3 is 14 amino acids. CDR3 coding DNA: TGTGCCAGCAGCCGCGGGGGCAGAATCTATGAGCAGTTCTTC. Amino acids: CASSRGGRIYEQFF.

This clone was counted between two and nine times. In DNA form, the CDR3 reads TGTGCCAGCAGCCAAGTTCCGGGAGCGGCAGCTTTCTTT. This encodes CASSQVPGAAAFF. The chain links TRBV4-2 to TRBJ1-1; D unresolved. Germline CDR1 is LGHNA and CDR2 is YNFKEQ. The CDR3 has 13 amino acids. The ends were cut back, 1 base at V and 10 bases at J, with 13 bases in the middle.

The sample holds a few counts of this clone. V usage is TRBV28 and J usage is TRBJ2-7; TRBD2 matches at 8 bases. CDR3 length: 15 amino acids. The V gene end was trimmed by 3 bases and the J gene end by 2 bases; junction bases not matched to a gene: 6. Looked up from germline, CDR1 is MDHEN and CDR2 is SYDVKM. CDR3 residues: CASSFVAGGPYEQYF. The DNA of the CDR3 is TGTGCCAGCAGTTTCGTTGCGGGAGGACCCTACGAGCAGTACTTC.

This chain uses TRBV5-1 with TRBJ2-7, with 8 bases lining up with TRBD2. From germline, CDR1 is SGHRS and CDR2 YFSETQ. The CDR3 is 14 amino acids. Trimming took 3 bases from V and 6 from J; bases not matched to a gene: 8. CDR3: CASSSEAGAVEQYF. The CDR3 bases are TGCGCCAGCAGCTCGGAAGCGGGAGCGGTCGAGCAGTACTTC.

This clone was counted only a few times. The chain employs TRBV15 and TRBJ2-3, with TRBD1 matching over 9 bases. Trimming cost V 9 bases and J 2 bases; bases outside gene matches: 3. In germline, CDR1 is LNHNV, CDR2 YYDKDF (reference sequence). This CDR3 contains 13 residues. CDR3 bases: TGTGCCACGGACAGGGGCTACACAGATACGCAGTATTTT. It yields the protein CATDRGYTDTQYF.

The rearrangement links TRBV19 to TRBJ2-7; 7 bases are shared with TRBD1. The germline V gene encodes CDR1 LNHDA and CDR2 SQIVND (reference sequence). The CDR3 totals 15 residues. V dropped 3 bases and J dropped 3; count of bases not matched to a gene: 8. Written as DNA, the CDR3 is TGTGCCAGTAGTATTGCGAGGGGGCGCAGCTACGAGCAGTACTTC. It translates to CASSIARGRSYEQYF.

This clone turned up a few times. Other DNA sequences in the sample encode the same CDR3. V and J are TRBV18 and TRBJ2-5, with D perhaps TRBD1 (6 bases). Germline loops: CDR1 KGHSH, CDR2 LQKENI. The CDR3 sequence is 12 residues long. The V end was cut by 3 bases, the J end by 5 bases, with 7 bases between. CDR3 protein: CASSPQGETQYF. The CDR3 nucleotides read TGTGCCAGCTCACCGCAGGGGGAGACCCAGTACTTC.

Only a few counts were recorded for this clone. The chain is built from TRBV10-3 and TRBJ1-5, with 10 positions matching TRBD1. This CDR3 is 13 amino acids long. In germline, CDR1 is ENHRY, CDR2 SYGVKD. Losses at the gene ends were 10 bases for V and 5 bases for J; bases not matched to a gene: 5. The chain's CDR3 is CATVGTGDQPQHF. The CDR3 DNA follows: TGTGCCACTGTCGGGACAGGGGATCAGCCCCAGCATTTT.

In its sample, this clone was seen a few times. The chain uses TRBV29-1 and TRBJ1-2; maybe TRBD1 (5 bases). The CDR3 spans 12 residues. Trimming took 4 bases from V and 3 from J, leaving 9 bases between them. The germline V gene encodes CDR1 SQVTM and CDR2 ANQGSEA. The CDR3 reads CSVVTADYGYTF. CDR3 bases: TGCAGCGTTGTGACAGCCGACTATGGCTACACCTTC. Full variable domain (missing parts from reference TRBV29-1 and TRBJ1-2): SAVISQKPSRDICQRGTSLTIQCQVDSQVTMMFWYRQQPGQSLTLIATANQGSEATYESGFVIDKFPISRPNLTFSTLTVSNMSPEDSSIYLCSVVTADYGYTFGSGTRLTVV.